These 25 T cell receptor beta chains share one sample of origin, sequenced in a study of T cell responses to AZD1222 COVID-19 vaccine. Some clones are missing from TCRdb's copy, which holds only in-frame ones; the method was immunoSEQ multiplex PCR. The sample lists around 79,000 clones, around 88% occurring once. The source was peripheral blood, collected on day 0 of AZD1222 vaccination. Receptor source: an adult in good health.

The chain couples TRBV3-1 (or the pseudogene TRBV3-2) to TRBJ2-2, with D perhaps TRBD1 (6 bases). V lost 1 base, J lost 1 base, and 13 bases lay in between. Germline CDR1 and CDR2: LGHDT and YNNKEL (reference sequence). The CDR3 spans 17 residues. The CDR3 DNA is TGTGCCAGCAGCCAAGGCCCATCGGGACAGAACACCGGGGAGCTGTTTTTT. Translation gives CASSQGPSGQNTGELFF.

The chain has TRBV13 and TRBJ2-1; 9 positions agree with TRBD2. Looked up from germline, CDR1 is PRHDT and CDR2 is FYEKMQ (reference sequence). The junction had 20 bases not matched to a gene; V was cut back by 0 bases and J by 5 bases. The CDR3 length is 21 residues. CDR3 DNA: TGTGCCAGCAGCTTAGGCCGATATGCGGGGGGGATCGCGGGATCCCACAATGAGCAGTTCTTC. Encoded protein: CASSLGRYAGGIAGSHNEQFF.

V is TRBV7-2 and J is TRBJ2-7; weak D call: TRBD2 (5 bases). V was pared by 3 bases and J by 7 bases, with 16 bases between. The CDR3 length is 14 residues. The germline V gene encodes CDR1 SGHTA and CDR2 FQGNSA. The CDR3 DNA reads as TGTGCCAGCAGCTTGGGAAGGCGGGCGGGTGAGCAGTACTTC. Its protein is CASSLGRRAGEQYF.

CDR3 DNA: TGTGCCAGCAGTGTACCTCGAGGTAGCTCCTATAATTCACCCCTCCACTTT. Translating gives CASSVPRGSSYNSPLHF. The rearrangement uses TRBV6-1 and TRBJ1-6; unclear D gene. The germline V gene encodes CDR1 MNHNS and CDR2 SASEGT. V lost 4 bases, J lost 0 bases, and 13 bases lay in between. The CDR3 sequence is 17 residues long.

The genes are TRBV28 and TRBJ2-1; TRBD2 is a possible D gene (6 bases). Trimming cost V 6 bases and J 0 bases, with 18 bases left between them. CDR3 length equals 17 residues. CDR1 and CDR2 (germline): MDHEN, SYDVKM. The CDR3 here is CASRAVLATRSYNEQFF. CDR3 bases: TGTGCCAGCAGGGCGGTGCTAGCGACCCGCTCCTACAATGAGCAGTTCTTC.

Only one count was recorded for this clone. The chain joins TRBV7-8 to TRBJ2-7; no clear D gene. V was trimmed by 2 bases and J by 3 bases, leaving 5 bases between them. The CDR3 contains 12 residues. Per germline, CDR1 SGHVS and CDR2 FQNEAQ. CDR3 in DNA: TGTGCCAGCAGCTTACAAAGCTACGAGCAGTACTTC. Protein sequence: CASSLQSYEQYF.

This rearrangement joins TRBV5-1 to TRBJ2-6; D is possibly TRBD1 (6 bases). The CDR3 covers 19 residues. Deletions cut 1 base from V and 0 bases from J, with 17 bases between. Germline values: CDR1 SGHRS, CDR2 YFSETQ. The CDR3 DNA follows: TGCGCCAGCAGCTTGTTTCCTCCAGGGGCGGGCTCTGGGGCCAACGTCCTGACTTTC. Its translation is CASSLFPPGAGSGANVLTF.

The chain has TRBV28 and TRBJ1-1; D remains unclear. The germline V gene has CDR1 MDHEN and CDR2 SYDVKM. The CDR3 runs to 12 residues. V was clipped by 6 bases and J by 3 bases, with 8 bases between them. CDR3 nucleotide sequence: TGTGCCAGCAGAGATCAGGACACTGAAGCTTTCTTT. It specifies CASRDQDTEAFF.

The rearrangement uses TRBV10-3 and TRBJ2-1; perhaps TRBD2 as D (6 bases). The CDR3 consists of 15 residues. The germline V gene has CDR1 ENHRY and CDR2 SYGVKD. Trimming took 4 bases from V and 3 from J, leaving 13 bases between them. The CDR3 loop reads CAISGAGGYYNEQFF. CDR3 nucleotides: TGTGCCATCAGTGGAGCGGGCGGCTACTACAATGAGCAGTTCTTC.

The chain recombines TRBV19 with TRBJ1-1; D ambiguous. The V gene lost 1 base and the J gene lost 1 base, with 4 bases spanning the gap. The germline CDR1 and CDR2 sequences are LNHDA and SQIVND (reference sequence). This CDR3 is built from 13 residues. This chain's CDR3 is CASSIAENTEAFF. The DNA of the CDR3 is TGTGCCAGTAGTATAGCAGAGAACACTGAAGCTTTCTTT.

CDR3 sequence: CASSHRGLNTEAFF. In DNA form, the CDR3 reads TGTGCCAGCAGCCATCGGGGACTGAACACTGAAGCTTTCTTT. V gene TRBV3-1 (or the pseudogene TRBV3-2) combines with J gene TRBJ1-1, with D possibly being TRBD1 (5 bases). The germline V and J ends were trimmed by 3 bases and 0 bases, with 8 bases remaining between them. Germline assignment: CDR1 LGHDT and CDR2 YNNKEL (reference sequence). This CDR3 has 14 amino acids.

The chain is built from TRBV5-1 and TRBJ1-1; D unresolved. The V end was cut by 1 base, the J end by 2 bases, with 9 bases between. Germline CDR1 and CDR2: SGHRS and YFSETQ. The CDR3 extends over 14 amino acids. The CDR3 DNA follows: TGCGCCAGCAGCTTGTTGGTAGAAAACACTGAAGCTTTCTTT. This sequence encodes CASSLLVENTEAFF.

V is TRBV20-1 and J is TRBJ1-5; 8 bases align to TRBD1. CDR1 is DFQATT, CDR2 SNEGSKA, per germline (reference sequence). CDR3 size: 13 residues. The V and J ends lost 5 bases and 7 bases, in that order; junction bases with no gene match: 7. The CDR3 spells CSARGQGGQPQHF. The CDR3 region has the DNA TGCAGTGCTCGTGGACAGGGCGGACAGCCCCAGCATTTT.

The chain uses TRBV5-6 and TRBJ2-3, with D hard to call. CDR1 is SGHDT, CDR2 YYEEEE, per germline. V shed 0 bases and J shed 0 bases, with 8 bases lying between them. CDR3 length equals 15 residues. Written as DNA, the CDR3 is TGTGCCAGCAGCTTGGTTTCTGATAGCACAGATACGCAGTATTTT. Protein product: CASSLVSDSTDTQYF.

This chain connects TRBV6-5 to TRBJ2-1, with a weak D call TRBD2 (6 bases). In germline, CDR1 is MNHEY, CDR2 SVGAGI. The CDR3 contains 14 residues. V lost 4 bases and J lost 7, with 14 bases in between. The DNA of the CDR3 is TGTGCCAGCAGTTGGTCGGGAGTGGGAAATGAGCAGTTCTTC. It yields the protein CASSWSGVGNEQFF.

The rearrangement joins TRBV5-1 to TRBJ2-3, with TRBD1 identical over 10 bases. Germline CDR1 is SGHRS and CDR2 is YFSETQ. The CDR3 length is 15 residues. J gave up 2 bases and V 4 bases, and 4 bases lay outside the gene matches. CDR3 bases: TGCGCCAGCAGCCCCGGGACAGGGGTCACAGATACGCAGTATTTT. Amino acids: CASSPGTGVTDTQYF.

This clone was counted between two and nine times. In nucleotides, the CDR3 is TGTGCCAGTAGTTCGGGACAGCCCCAGCATTTT. This codes for CASSSGQPQHF. The chain recombines TRBV19 with TRBJ1-5, with no clear D. The germline V gene has CDR1 LNHDA and CDR2 SQIVND (reference sequence). V was clipped by 5 bases and J by 7 bases, with 6 bases between them. This CDR3 comprises 11 residues. Using reference TRBV19 and TRBJ1-5 for the parts outside the CDR3, the full variable domain is DGGITQSPKYLFRKEGQNVTLSCEQNLNHDAMYWYRQDPGQGLRLIYYSQIVNDFQKGDIAEGYSVSREKKESFPLTVTSAQKNPTAFYLCASSSGQPQHFGDGTRLSIL.

This sequence joins TRBV11-2 and TRBJ2-1; 13 nucleotides line up with TRBD2. The V and J ends lost 4 bases and 9 bases, in that order; junction bases with no gene match: 6. Germline V gene sequence: CDR1 SGHAT, CDR2 FQNNGV. The CDR3 runs 15 residues. CDR3 in DNA: TGTGCCAGCAGCTCTGGACTAGCGGGAGCCAGTGAGCAGTTCTTC. Encoded protein: CASSSGLAGASEQFF.

This rearrangement joins TRBV19 to TRBJ2-3; D unresolved. V was cut by 5 bases and J by 4 bases, with 10 bases left in between. The V gene's germline CDR1 is LNHDA and CDR2 SQIVND (reference sequence). This CDR3 comprises 13 residues. The CDR3, as DNA: TGTGCCAGTAGTCTAGGGCTCCCAGATACGCAGTATTTT. Encoded protein: CASSLGLPDTQYF.

The chain employs TRBV5-1 and TRBJ2-7; D call uncertain. V dropped 4 bases and J dropped 0 bases, with 14 bases sitting between them. The germline V gene encodes CDR1 SGHRS and CDR2 YFSETQ. This CDR3 comprises 15 residues. Written as DNA, the CDR3 is TGCGCCAGCAGCCAGAACCCGGACGGCTCCTACGAGCAGTACTTC. Translation gives CASSQNPDGSYEQYF.

The chain uses TRBV19 and TRBJ1-5, with a tentative D call TRBD1 (5 bases). In germline, CDR1 is LNHDA, CDR2 SQIVND (reference sequence). This CDR3 is 14 amino acids long. Trimming took 3 bases from V and 4 from J, leaving 10 bases between them. Here the CDR3 DNA reads TGTGCCAGTAGTATGCGACAGATGAATCAGCCCCAGCATTTT. This encodes CASSMRQMNQPQHF.

The rearrangement joins TRBV29-1 to TRBJ2-5, with D perhaps TRBD1 or TRBD2 (7 bases each). CDR1 is SQVTM, CDR2 ANQGSEA, per germline. This CDR3 comprises 15 residues. V was cut by 3 bases and J by 4 bases, with 18 bases left in between. In DNA, the CDR3 is TGCAGCGTTGATAGGGAGGGGGCGCGTCCAGAGACCCAGTACTTC. Protein: CSVDREGARPETQYF.

The chain joins TRBV28 to TRBJ2-7, with 10 bases that match TRBD1. Germline V gives CDR1 MDHEN, CDR2 SYDVKM. The CDR3 has 13 amino acids. The junction had 6 bases not matched to a gene; V was cut back by 9 bases and J by 4 bases. In DNA, the CDR3 is TGTGCCAGTAGGGGGGACAGGGGATACGAGCAGTACTTC. Protein sequence: CASRGDRGYEQYF.

This chain uses TRBV5-8 with TRBJ1-5, with D tentatively TRBD1 (6 bases). This CDR3 region has 14 residues. The germline V gene encodes CDR1 SGHTS and CDR2 YDEGEE. The ends were cut back, 7 bases at V and 4 bases at J, with 15 bases in the middle. The CDR3 reads CASVFAGANQPQHF. CDR3 bases: TGTGCCAGCGTATTTGCAGGGGCTAATCAGCCCCAGCATTTT.

The CDR3 spells CASSQRTPYEQYF. As DNA, the CDR3 is TGTGCCAGCAGTCAACGGACCCCCTACGAGCAGTACTTC. This chain links TRBV27 with TRBJ2-7; D uncertain. V was cut by 5 bases and J by 2 bases, with 10 bases left in between. Germline V gene sequence: CDR1 MNHEY, CDR2 SMNVEV (reference sequence). The CDR3 runs to 13 residues.